Shown below are 23 T cell receptor beta chains from a single sample sequenced in a study of T-cell memory formation after mild COVID-19 (dated by TCRdb to about 2021). Library prep was done by 5' RACE. Sequencing took place on an Illumina NovaSeq 6000. TCRdb's own reprocessing of the public reads used fastp at Q25 and MiXCR and kept productive beta chains. Every entry covers one CDR3 protein and lists the most common genes and DNA from its rows. Present in this sample are roughly 58,000 distinct CDR3 sequences, more than 8% of which were seen just once. More than 0.95% of the sample goes to the ten largest clones. The sample taken for sequencing was PBMCs or a T cell subset sorted from them (not recorded which). The receptors stem from a young man who had mild COVID-19 (a few samples of this study predate the infection). The sample titles of this study are shuffled in the database, so cell type and time point are left out; the donor was told from shared clones.

The V gene is TRBV20-1, the J gene TRBJ2-7; 9 bases line up with TRBD1. The CDR3 length is 14 residues. V dropped 1 base and J dropped 7; count of bases not matched to a gene: 8. Germline CDR1 DFQATT, CDR2 SNEGSKA (reference sequence). The CDR3 here is CSARAGTGTGEQYV. The CDR3 nucleotides are TGCAGTGCTAGAGCTGGGACAGGGACGGGGGAGCAGTACGTC.

The chain employs TRBV9 and TRBJ1-5; tentatively, D is TRBD1 (6 bases). This CDR3 is 14 amino acids long. Germline V gives CDR1 SGDLS, CDR2 YYNGEE. Trimming took 0 bases from V and 6 from J, leaving 10 bases between them. CDR3 protein: CASSVDQGLQPQHF. CDR3 in DNA: TGTGCCAGCAGCGTAGATCAGGGGCTTCAGCCCCAGCATTTT. Full variable domain (rest looked up from reference TRBV9 and TRBJ1-5): DSGVTQTPKHLITATGQRVTLRCSPRSGDLSVYWYQQSLDQGLQFLIQYYNGEERAKGNILERFSAQQFPDLHSELNLSSLELGDSALYFCASSVDQGLQPQHFGDGTRLSIL.

The gene calls are TRBV20-1 and TRBJ2-1, with 10 bases matching TRBD2. CDR1 and CDR2 (germline): DFQATT, SNEGSKA (reference sequence). The J segment lost 5 bases and the V segment lost 1 base, leaving 8 bases of the junction unmatched. This CDR3 region has 16 residues. CDR3 sequence (DNA): TGCAGTGCTAGAGTACGAGCGGGGGGGCATAACAATGAGCAGTTCTTC. Translating gives CSARVRAGGHNNEQFF.

The rearrangement links TRBV20-1 to TRBJ1-2, with D uncertain. The ends were cut back, 5 bases at V and 4 bases at J, with 11 bases in the middle. This CDR3 comprises 12 residues. The germline V gene encodes CDR1 DFQATT and CDR2 SNEGSKA (reference sequence). The CDR3 DNA follows: TGCAGTGCTCCAGACCAGCGCTATGGCTACACCTTC. Residues: CSAPDQRYGYTF.

The chain recombines TRBV18 with TRBJ2-1, with 10 bases identical to TRBD1. This CDR3 region has 16 residues. V gave up 6 bases and J gave up 5 bases; unmatched junction bases: 10. The germline gives CDR1 KGHSH, CDR2 LQKENI. In nucleotides, the CDR3 is TGTGCCAGCTCTCCTGGTACCGGGACAGGGGACAATGAGCAGTTCTTC. It codes for CASSPGTGTGDNEQFF.

This clonotype occurred a few times. The gene calls are TRBV5-1 and TRBJ2-2, with 10 nucleotides matching TRBD1. The CDR3 length is 15 residues. CDR1 SGHRS and CDR2 YFSETQ come from the germline V gene. J lost 5 bases, V lost 4 bases, and 5 bases had no gene match. In DNA, the CDR3 is TGCGCCAGCAGCCAAACGGGACAGGGGACCGGGGAGCTGTTTTTT. Its translation: CASSQTGQGTGELFF.

This clonotype was found a few times. CDR3 bases: TGTGCCACCAGCAGAACGACTGCGTCCGCGGATACGCAGTATTTT. It codes for CATSRTTASADTQYF. The chain combines TRBV15 with TRBJ2-3; no firm D call. Germline V CDR1 and CDR2: LNHNV, YYDKDF (reference sequence). The CDR3 spans 15 residues. V lost 2 bases and J 6 bases, leaving 15 bases between the germline ends.

This clonotype has ten or more counts. The rearrangement joins TRBV5-1 to TRBJ2-1, with TRBD2 matching over 10 bases. This CDR3 is built from 15 residues. Trimming cost V 5 bases and J 9 bases; bases outside gene matches: 11. Germline-derived CDR1 and CDR2 are SGHRS and YFSETQ. CDR3 loop: CASSSSGGQWGEQFF. The CDR3 region has the DNA TGCGCCAGCAGTTCTAGCGGGGGTCAGTGGGGTGAGCAGTTCTTC.

The J gene is TRBJ2-3, the V gene TRBV7-2; D is uncertain. The germline CDR1 and CDR2 sequences are SGHTA and FQGNSA. V lost 10 bases, J lost 0 bases, and 11 bases lay in between. The CDR3 runs to 13 residues. In DNA form, the CDR3 reads TGTGCCACCTCGACATATAGCACAGATACGCAGTATTTT. Translation: CATSTYSTDTQYF.

This chain joins TRBV9 and TRBJ1-4; D is unclear. CDR3 length: 13 residues. The germline CDR1 and CDR2 sequences are SGDLS and YYNGEE. With 0 bases removed from V and 7 bases from J, the gap between germline ends came to 7 bases. DNA for the CDR3: TGTGCCAGCAGCGTAGACGGGAGTGAAAAACTGTTTTTT. Translated: CASSVDGSEKLFF.

The chain links TRBV7-2 to TRBJ2-5; possibly TRBD2 for D (6 bases). The germline V gene encodes CDR1 SGHTA and CDR2 FQGNSA. Trimming shortened V by 4 bases and J by 3 bases, and 12 bases separated the two germline ends. The CDR3 is 14 amino acids. CDR3 sequence (DNA): TGTGCCAGCAGCTCCCGGGTAGCGGAAGAGACCCAGTACTTC. Encoded protein: CASSSRVAEETQYF.

On this clonotype: A much larger clone differs by one base, so this may be a read error. The chain joins TRBV4-3 to TRBJ2-3; D may be TRBD1 (5 bases). The ends were cut back, 0 bases at V and 4 bases at J, with 11 bases in the middle. This CDR3 has 15 residues. Germline CDR1 is LGHNA and CDR2 is YSLEER. DNA of the CDR3: TGCGCCAGCAGCCAAGAGGGGCAGGGCCCAGATACGCAGTATTTT. Protein product: CASSQEGQGPDTQYF.

This chain joins TRBV3-1 and TRBJ2-5; D possibly corresponds to TRBD2 (6 bases). The CDR3 covers 13 residues. Trimming pared 8 bases from V and 5 bases from J, leaving 15 bases between. In germline, CDR1 is LGHDT, CDR2 YNNKEL (reference sequence). The CDR3 nucleotides read TGTGCCAGCCAAGGAGGGGAGAGGGAGACCCAGTACTTC. It is translated as CASQGGERETQYF.

This clonotype occurred a few times. The genes are TRBV5-1 and TRBJ2-3; the match to TRBD1 covers 9 bases. V dropped 5 bases and J dropped 4; count of bases not matched to a gene: 11. This CDR3 has 16 residues. Germline V gene sequence: CDR1 SGHRS, CDR2 YFSETQ. CDR3 bases: TGCGCCAGCAGTCTTTCCCCGGGACAGGGCGCAGATACGCAGTATTTT. Translated: CASSLSPGQGADTQYF. Complete variable domain (other parts from reference TRBV5-1 and TRBJ2-3): KAGVTQTPRYLIKTRGQQVTLSCSPISGHRSVSWYQQTPGQGLQFLFEYFSETQRNKGNFPGRFSGRQFSNSRSEMNVSTLELGDSALYLCASSLSPGQGADTQYFGPGTRLTVL.

The chain carries TRBV5-1 and TRBJ2-1; 11 bases fit TRBD2. Germline V lookup: CDR1 SGHRS, CDR2 YFSETQ. V shed 2 bases, J shed 3 bases, and the junction held 4 bases outside the gene matches. The CDR3 length is 16 residues. CDR3 amino acids: CASSFVLAGGYNEQFF. In DNA form, the CDR3 reads TGCGCCAGCAGCTTCGTCCTAGCGGGGGGCTACAATGAGCAGTTCTTC.

V and J are TRBV12-3 or TRBV12-4 and TRBJ1-2; TRBD1 might be the D (6 bases). This CDR3 region has 14 residues. Deletions cut 2 bases from V and 1 base from J, with 8 bases between. The CDR3 loop is CASSLQGFNYGYTF. The DNA of the CDR3 is TGTGCCAGCAGTTTACAGGGGTTTAACTATGGCTACACCTTC.

This clonotype turned up a few times. The chain is built from TRBV20-1 and TRBJ1-1, with D uncertain. Trimming left V 6 bases short and J 4 bases short, with 12 bases between. From germline, CDR1 is DFQATT and CDR2 SNEGSKA (reference sequence). The CDR3 has 12 residues. DNA of the CDR3: TGCAGTGCCGACGACGGCAGCACTGAAGCTTTCTTT. It translates to CSADDGSTEAFF.

This clonotype has only a few counts. The chain links TRBV4-3 to TRBJ2-5; 8 bases are a match to TRBD1. The CDR3 contains 14 residues. Germline CDR1 reads LGHNA; CDR2 reads YSLEER. V shed 4 bases and J 5 bases; nucleotides not matched to a gene: 6. DNA of the CDR3: TGCGCCAGCAGCCTTGGGACAGGAGGGGAGACCCAGTACTTC. Its translation is CASSLGTGGETQYF.

This clonotype has more than one count but fewer than ten. The chain joins TRBV11-1 to TRBJ2-1, with a possible D match to TRBD1 (5 bases). CDR1 is SGHAT and CDR2 is FQDESV in the germline V gene (reference sequence). The ends were cut back, 4 bases at V and 5 bases at J, with 9 bases in the middle. This CDR3 contains 13 residues. CDR3 nucleotide sequence: TGTGCCAGCAGCTCGGACACAAACAATGAGCAGTTCTTC. As protein: CASSSDTNNEQFF.

This clonotype was counted a few times. The chain has TRBV2 and TRBJ1-2; D unresolved. Per the germline V gene, CDR1 is SNHLY and CDR2 is FYNNEI. The CDR3 has 16 residues. Deletions cut 3 bases from V and 4 bases from J, with 18 bases between. DNA of the CDR3: TGTGCCAGCAGTGACGTGGCAGCGGCGGGAGGCTATGGCTACACCTTC. Its protein product is CASSDVAAAGGYGYTF.

This clonotype has a handful of counts. J is TRBJ2-2 and V is TRBV15; 7 bases map to TRBD1. J gave up 5 bases and V 0 bases, and 0 bases lay outside the gene matches. The CDR3 covers 14 residues. Germline-derived CDR1 and CDR2 are LNHNV and YYDKDF (reference sequence). This CDR3 reads CATSRETGTGELFF. CDR3 in DNA: TGTGCCACCAGCAGAGAGACAGGGACCGGGGAGCTGTTTTTT.

Only a few counts were recorded for this clonotype. V is TRBV12-3 or TRBV12-4 and J is TRBJ1-5; D ambiguous. The CDR3 spans 15 residues. Trimming shortened V by 3 bases and J by 0 bases, and 9 bases separated the two germline ends. The CDR3 DNA follows: TGTGCCAGCAGTTTGGATCTTTATAGCAATCAGCCCCAGCATTTT. Protein product: CASSLDLYSNQPQHF.

As to this clonotype: One base away lies a much larger clone, so this may be a sequencing read error. The genes are TRBV7-2 and TRBJ1-2; 7 nucleotides line up with TRBD1. Germline CDR1 reads SGHTA; CDR2 reads FQGNSA. V lost 5 bases, J lost 6 bases, and 9 bases stayed unmatched. The CDR3 consists of 14 residues. The CDR3 reads CASSVGTVGHGYTF. CDR3 sequence (DNA): TGTGCCAGCAGCGTCGGGACAGTGGGGCATGGCTACACCTTC.